Listed below are T cell receptor beta chains from one sample, sequenced in a study of cytomegalovirus exposure and HLA in healthy donors. The data were produced by immunoSEQ multiplex PCR, yet TCRdb's version contains in-frame clones alone and is incomplete. Of about 190,000 clones detected, more than 80% appear once; the ten largest clones hold about 2.6%. Sequenced input: PBMCs. The receptors derive from a woman aged 45 to 65 in good health and CMV-seropositive. Both conserved end residues are part of each CDR3. Each record gives: V gene, J gene, D gene, clone size, CDR3 DNA, CDR3 protein. D genes are given only for firm matches. Size is stated for part of the rows, as once, few or many counts, or as a class when the clone is expanded.

TRBV5-1	TRBJ2-1	TRBD2	-	TGCGCCAGCAGCTCCAGCGGGGGGGCGGTTGAGCAGTTCTTC	CASSSSGGAVEQFF
TRBV9	TRBJ2-2	TRBD1	-	TGTGCCAGCAGCGTCGGGACAGGGCTTAAATCCGGGGAGCTGTTTTTT	CASSVGTGLKSGELFF
TRBV7-3	TRBJ1-2	TRBD1	-	TGTGCCAGCAGCCTCAGCGCGGACAGGGGGCGAAGCTATGGCTACACCTTC	CASSLSADRGRSYGYTF
TRBV7-3	TRBJ2-7	TRBD2	-	TGTGCCAGCAGCGTTTCGGCGGGGGAGACCTACGAGCAGTACTTC	CASSVSAGETYEQYF
TRBV7-9	TRBJ2-7	TRBD2	-	TGTGCCAGCAGCCAATTAGCGGGGACGTACGAGCAGTACTTC	CASSQLAGTYEQYF
TRBV6-5	TRBJ2-5	-	-	TGTGCCAGCAGTACTCGGACAGCTGAGTACTTC	CASSTRTAEYF
TRBV29-1	TRBJ1-4	TRBD1	-	TGCAGCGCAATGGGACAGGGTAATGAAAAACTGTTTTTT	CSAMGQGNEKLFF
TRBV7-3	TRBJ1-6	-	few	TGTGCCAGCTCTGTTCAGGGTAGAATAGGATCACCCCTCCACTTT	CASSVQGRIGSPLHF
TRBV5-4	TRBJ1-2	-	-	TGTGCCAGCAGCTTGGCCTCCGGGACATACCTAGATGGCTACACCTTC	CASSLASGTYLDGYTF
TRBV2	TRBJ1-4	TRBD1	few	TGTGCCACCTCAACAGGGGTGCGGGAAAAACTGTTTTTT	CATSTGVREKLFF
TRBV5-1	TRBJ1-1	-	-	TGCGCCAGCAGCCCTGTAGTCGGCACTGAAGCTTTCTTT	CASSPVVGTEAFF
TRBV5-6	TRBJ2-2	-	few	TGTGCCAGCAGCTTTGACAGGTTCACCGGGGAGCTGTTTTTT	CASSFDRFTGELFF